A single sample is the source of the 4 T cell receptor beta chains below, sequenced in a study of blood T cells in healthy people across ages. The authors ran a second PCR of about 7 to 11 cycles using a sample-barcoded 5' primer and a J-beta primer mix. In TCRdb, the 5' RACE reads were re-called with MiXCR into one record per CDR3 protein. The table lists some 1.5 million distinct CDR3 sequences, 28% of them singletons, with 7.7% in the top ten. The sequenced material came from blood. These receptors were obtained from a woman aged 25-40 years in good health.

The chain is built from TRBV7-2 and TRBJ2-3, with D hard to call. The germline V gene has CDR1 SGHTA and CDR2 FQGNSA. The ends were cut back, 5 bases at V and 4 bases at J, with 10 bases in the middle. The CDR3 runs 13 residues. This CDR3 is CASSRRQPDTQYF. CDR3 DNA: TGTGCCAGCAGCCGCAGGCAGCCAGATACGCAGTATTTT.

The chain uses TRBV5-4 and TRBJ2-1, with 9 bases aligning to TRBD1. With 4 bases clipped from V and 8 bases from J, the junction kept 16 bases outside the gene matches. The germline gives CDR1 SGHNT, CDR2 YYREEE (reference sequence). The CDR3 sequence is 17 residues long. The CDR3 loop is CASSPDYAGQGIHEQFF. CDR3 nucleotides: TGTGCCAGCAGCCCAGATTACGCGGGACAGGGTATTCATGAGCAGTTCTTC.

As for this clonotype: A single base separates this from a much larger clone, so it may be a read error. This chain links TRBV20-1 with TRBJ2-5; 10 bases line up with TRBD2. The J call may be wrong; the DNA end is better matched by TRBJ2-7. Germline V gene sequence: CDR1 DFQATT, CDR2 SNEGSKA (reference sequence). The CDR3 spans 14 residues. CDR3 region: CSVPELAGPYEQYF. The DNA for the CDR3 is TGCAGTGTTCCTGAACTAGCGGGGCCATACGAGCAGTACTTC.

This clonotype has ten or more counts. Mismatch with germline at one junction end may stem from a read error. V gene TRBV5-1 combines with J gene TRBJ2-7; D uncertain. The CDR3 has 13 residues. Germline values: CDR1 SGHRS, CDR2 YFSETQ. Here the CDR3 DNA reads TGTGCCAGCAGTTTGACCCGAACCTACGAGCAGTACTTC. Amino acid sequence: CASSLTRTYEQYF. Full variable domain (rest looked up from reference TRBV5-1 and TRBJ2-7): KAGVTQTPRYLIKTRGQQVTLSCSPISGHRSVSWYQQTPGQGLQFLFEYFSETQRNKGNFPGRFSGRQFSNSRSEMNVSTLELGDSALYLCASSLTRTYEQYFGPGTRLTVT.